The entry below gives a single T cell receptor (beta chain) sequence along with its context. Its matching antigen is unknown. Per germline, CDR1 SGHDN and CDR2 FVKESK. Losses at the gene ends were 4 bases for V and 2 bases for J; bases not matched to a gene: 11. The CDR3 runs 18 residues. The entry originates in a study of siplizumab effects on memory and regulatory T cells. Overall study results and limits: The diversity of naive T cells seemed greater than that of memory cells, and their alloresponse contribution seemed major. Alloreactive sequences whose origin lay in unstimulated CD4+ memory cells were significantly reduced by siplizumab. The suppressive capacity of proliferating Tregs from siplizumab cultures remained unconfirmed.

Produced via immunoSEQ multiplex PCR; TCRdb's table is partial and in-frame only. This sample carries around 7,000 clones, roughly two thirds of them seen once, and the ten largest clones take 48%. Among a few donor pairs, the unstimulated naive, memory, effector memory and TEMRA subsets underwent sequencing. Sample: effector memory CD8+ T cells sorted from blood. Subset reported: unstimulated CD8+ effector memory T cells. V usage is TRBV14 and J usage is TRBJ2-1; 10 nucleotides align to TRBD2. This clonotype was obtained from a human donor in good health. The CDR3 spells CASSPPLAGARTYNEQFF. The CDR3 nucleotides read TGTGCCAGCAGCCCGCCGCTAGCGGGAGCCAGGACCTACAATGAGCAGTTCTTC.